This is a list of T cell receptor beta chains from one sample in a study of blood T cell repertoires in COVID-19. Clones were sequenced by immunoSEQ multiplex PCR, and TCRdb holds only the in-frame ones, with some missing. The sample includes about 170,000 clones, around four fifths of them seen just once. Material: PBMCs or T cells enriched from blood (not recorded which). These receptors all stem from a woman aged 45-59 years in a cohort exposed to, infected with or recovered from COVID-19 (not recorded which). The CDR3 runs from the conserved cysteine through the conserved F or W. A D gene is named only where the DNA matches it firmly. Clone size is given for some rows only: seen once, a few or many times, or a class if the clone is expanded.

j_gene,v_gene,abundance,d_gene,CDR3nt,CDR3aa
TRBJ1-3,TRBV3-1/TRBV3-2,once,.,TGTGCCAGCAGCCCTGCCGTAGACTCTGGAAACACCATATATTTT,CASSPAVDSGNTIYF
TRBJ1-6,TRBV7-9,once,TRBD1,TGTGCCAGCAGCCAGGGGGCGGCGGTGGATTCACCCCTCCACTTT,CASSQGAAVDSPLHF
TRBJ2-5,TRBV19,.,TRBD2,TGTGCCAGTAGTATTGGCGGGGGGGATAGTCAAGAGACCCAGTACTTC,CASSIGGGDSQETQYF
TRBJ1-2,TRBV10-3,.,.,TGTGCCATCAGATGGGAGAGCTATGGCTACACCTTC,CAIRWESYGYTF
TRBJ2-2,TRBV5-6,.,.,TGTGCCAGCAGCCCGGGACAAAACACCGGGGAGCTGTTTTTT,CASSPGQNTGELFF
TRBJ1-1,TRBV7-9,.,.,TGTGCCAGCAGCTTAGCGGTGGAGCGTTCTGAAGCTTTCTTT,CASSLAVERSEAFF
TRBJ2-1,TRBV9,.,TRBD1,TGTGCCAGCAGCGCCTGGGACAGGGGCGTTGTCGAGCAGTTCTTC,CASSAWDRGVVEQFF
TRBJ1-4,TRBV3-1/TRBV3-2,.,.,TGTGCCAGCAGCCGAACAGGGTTAGGCTCAAAACTGTTTTTT,CASSRTGLGSKLFF
TRBJ1-3,TRBV3-1/TRBV3-2,few,.,TGTGCCAGCAGCCAAGATAGGGGGAGGGTTCGCGGAAACACCATATATTTT,CASSQDRGRVRGNTIYF
TRBJ1-6,TRBV27,.,.,TGTGCCAGCAGTTTATCAGTAGGGGCCAATTCACCCCTCCACTTT,CASSLSVGANSPLHF
TRBJ2-2,TRBV6-2/TRBV6-3,.,TRBD2,TGTGCCAGCAGTACTAGGACTAGCGGGGTCGACGGGGAGCTGTTTTTT,CASSTRTSGVDGELFF
TRBJ1-6,TRBV19,.,TRBD1,TGTGCCAGTCGGGACAGGGGTAATTCACCCCTCCACTTT,CASRDRGNSPLHF
TRBJ1-1,TRBV18,few,.,TGTGCCAGCTCACGCGCGAACACTGAAGCTTTCTTT,CASSRANTEAFF
TRBJ2-2,TRBV29-1,.,.,TGCAGCGTGGGAAACGGGAGAAGGCCTGATATTGGGGAGCTGTTTTTT,CSVGNGRRPDIGELFF
TRBJ1-1,TRBV30,.,TRBD1,TGTGCCTGGACCGGGGTAGGGGGCCTAGTAACTGAAGCTTTCTTT,CAWTGVGGLVTEAFF
TRBJ2-5,TRBV20-1,.,.,TGCAGTGCTAGCTTCTCTGAGACCCAGTACTTC,CSASFSETQYF
TRBJ1-2,TRBV27,many,.,TGTGCCAGCAGTTTAAGGAGGGGTGACTATGGCTACACCTTC,CASSLRRGDYGYTF
TRBJ1-5,TRBV28,.,.,TGTGCCAGCAGCCTAAAGGGGTGGAACAGCAATCAGCCCCAGCATTTT,CASSLKGWNSNQPQHF
TRBJ2-1,TRBV28,.,TRBD2,TGTGCCAGCAGCGTATATAGCGGGAGGGAACACAATGAGCAGTTCTTC,CASSVYSGREHNEQFF
TRBJ2-1,TRBV15,.,TRBD2,TGTGCCACCAGCAGAGCCCCCCCGCCTAGCGGGAGGCCTAATGAGCAGTTCTTC,CATSRAPPPSGRPNEQFF
TRBJ1-2,TRBV27,.,.,TGTGCCAGCAGCCCCCGGGGACAACATAACTATGGCTACACCTTC,CASSPRGQHNYGYTF
TRBJ1-3,TRBV18,.,TRBD1,TGTGCCAGCTCACCATACTCCGGGACAGGGGACGGAAACACCATATATTTT,CASSPYSGTGDGNTIYF
TRBJ2-7,TRBV3-1/TRBV3-2,.,TRBD1,TGTGCCAGCAGCCAAGAGGGGCTCGGGGACAGGGGGTCCTACGAGCAGTACTTC,CASSQEGLGDRGSYEQYF
TRBJ1-2,TRBV28,.,.,TGTGCCAGCGAGCGGGACCGAAACTATGGCTACACCTTC,CASERDRNYGYTF
TRBJ2-4,TRBV21-1,once,.,TGTGCCAGCAGCCGGGGGAAAGGTCTCGAAAACATTCAGTACTTC,CASSRGKGLENIQYF
TRBJ2-7,TRBV19,.,TRBD2,TGTGCCAGTATCGGGACTAGCGGGGGGACCTACGAGCAGTACTTC,CASIGTSGGTYEQYF
TRBJ1-3,TRBV9,.,.,TGTGCCAGCAGCGTAGCTGGGGGGGGAAACACCATATATTTT,CASSVAGGGNTIYF
TRBJ1-6,TRBV5-6,.,TRBD1,TGTGCCAGCAGCTTGGCCCAAGGGGGCAATTTCTATAATTCACCCCTCCACTTT,CASSLAQGGNFYNSPLHF
TRBJ2-3,TRBV7-3,once,.,TGTGCCAGCAGCCCCACCGCGAACCCCTATACGCAGTATTTT,CASSPTANPYTQYF
TRBJ1-2,TRBV7-9,few,.,TGTGCCAGCAGCTTAGTAAACCAGGGCCGATATGGCTACACCTTC,CASSLVNQGRYGYTF
TRBJ1-5,TRBV19,.,.,TGTGCCAGTAGTATAGAGGAGGTTCATCAGCCCCAGCATTTT,CASSIEEVHQPQHF
TRBJ1-2,TRBV7-9,.,TRBD1,TGTGCCAGCAGCTCTTCTGGGGACAGGGGGGTACTAGATGGCTACACCTTC,CASSSSGDRGVLDGYTF
TRBJ2-3,TRBV27,once,.,TGTGCCAGCAGTTCTTCTCTAGGCGAAGATACGCAGTATTTT,CASSSSLGEDTQYF
TRBJ2-3,TRBV10-3,.,.,TGTGCCACCCTTGGCCAGGGGATCACCACAGATACGCAGTATTTT,CATLGQGITTDTQYF
TRBJ1-2,TRBV10-3,.,.,TGTGCCATCAGTGGGGGGGAGGGCAATGGCTACACCTTC,CAISGGEGNGYTF
TRBJ2-3,TRBV10-1,.,TRBD2,TGCGCCAGCAGTGATTTCGGTGCGGGGGAGAGGGCAGATACGCAGTATTTT,CASSDFGAGERADTQYF
TRBJ2-2,TRBV5-1,.,TRBD2,TGCGCCAGCAGACCAACTAGCGGGGGGACCGGGGAGCTGTTTTTT,CASRPTSGGTGELFF
TRBJ1-6,TRBV5-1,.,.,TGCGCCAGCAGCTCCACAGGGATAGGGTATAATTCACCCCTCCACTTT,CASSSTGIGYNSPLHF
TRBJ1-2,TRBV9,.,.,TGTGCCAGCAGTCCAATTGGGCAGGGTCATGGCTACACCTTC,CASSPIGQGHGYTF
TRBJ2-7,TRBV28,.,.,TGTGCCAGCAGTTTATTGGGCCCATTAAATAACTACGAGCAGTACTTC,CASSLLGPLNNYEQYF
TRBJ2-3,TRBV19,.,.,TGTGCCAGTAGTATGGGCGGGCCCTATTACACAGATACGCAGTATTTT,CASSMGGPYYTDTQYF
TRBJ2-1,TRBV7-8,.,.,TGTGCCAGCAGCTTCGCCCGTACAGGGCCGAACTTCAATGAGCAGTTCTTC,CASSFARTGPNFNEQFF
TRBJ1-6,TRBV7-2,.,.,TGTGCCAGCAGGCCAGACAGCCAGATATCACCCCTCCACTTT,CASRPDSQISPLHF
TRBJ2-1,TRBV7-2,.,TRBD1,TGTGCCAGCAGCTCTGGACAGGGGGGCTACAATGAGCAGTTCTTC,CASSSGQGGYNEQFF
TRBJ1-3,TRBV7-6,.,.,TGTGCCAGCAGCCAGACAGGTTATGGAAACACCATATATTTT,CASSQTGYGNTIYF
TRBJ2-1,TRBV5-1,.,.,TGCGCCAGCAGCTTTAATTCGATAGGGGTGAATGAGCAGTTCTTC,CASSFNSIGVNEQFF
TRBJ1-2,TRBV29-1,.,.,TGCAGCGTTGATTGGGGAGACTATGGCTACACCTTC,CSVDWGDYGYTF
TRBJ2-2,TRBV27,.,TRBD1,TGTGCCAGCAGTGACCTCGGACAGGGGAAGACCGGGGAGCTGTTTTTT,CASSDLGQGKTGELFF